The T cell receptor (beta chain) under discussion was sequenced for a study of shared T cell receptors in the human thymus. The CDR3 is 17 amino acids. Germline CDR1 is MNHEY and CDR2 is SMNVEV (reference sequence). V trimming: 5 bases; J trimming: 6 bases; junction bases outside the gene matches: 11. Repertoires were generated with immunoSEQ multiplex PCR, while TCRdb's copy carries only in-frame clones and drops some. The data show about 660,000 clones, 87% seen once. This sample also belongs to another study, concerning human thymus T cells. From that second work: The thymus was resected at corrective cardiac surgery. V and J genes seemed to be used with bias in thymic and blood repertoires. Unrelated individuals reportedly shared highly overlapping thymic TCR repertoires.

The specimen sequenced was thymocytes. The receptor was derived from a boy under three years old with a congenital heart defect. The genes are TRBV27 and TRBJ1-5; 12 bases match TRBD1. CDR3 protein: CASSPNPGQGAGQPQHF. The CDR3 coding sequence is TGTGCCAGCAGTCCAAATCCGGGACAGGGGGCGGGTCAGCCCCAGCATTTT.